The TCR beta chain under discussion was sequenced for a study of blood T cell repertoires in COVID-19. The wider study: Whether acute or convalescent, the COVID-19 samples came from the United States, Italy and Spain.

Sequenced by immunoSEQ multiplex PCR; TCRdb stores in-frame clones only, minus some. The data show a few hundred thousand clones, around nine tenths seen once. Trimming shortened V by 0 bases and J by 5 bases, and 17 bases separated the two germline ends. Germline values: CDR1 SGHRS, CDR2 YFSETQ. CDR3 length: 16 residues. Which cohort a participant joined came from the clinical history participants gave. In the 2 weeks before study entry, exposed participants met a COVID-19 case, which was PCR-confirmed or clinician-diagnosed. The receptor comes from a woman in her 50s who had been exposed to COVID-19. Sequencing was done on a sample of PBMCs or T cells enriched from blood (not recorded which). The chain joins TRBV5-1 to TRBJ2-5; the D gene is possibly TRBD1 (5 bases). The DNA for the CDR3 is TGCGCCAGCAGCTTGGTTAGCCCAGAGAAGGGGGAGACCCAGTACTTC. Encoded protein: CASSLVSPEKGETQYF.